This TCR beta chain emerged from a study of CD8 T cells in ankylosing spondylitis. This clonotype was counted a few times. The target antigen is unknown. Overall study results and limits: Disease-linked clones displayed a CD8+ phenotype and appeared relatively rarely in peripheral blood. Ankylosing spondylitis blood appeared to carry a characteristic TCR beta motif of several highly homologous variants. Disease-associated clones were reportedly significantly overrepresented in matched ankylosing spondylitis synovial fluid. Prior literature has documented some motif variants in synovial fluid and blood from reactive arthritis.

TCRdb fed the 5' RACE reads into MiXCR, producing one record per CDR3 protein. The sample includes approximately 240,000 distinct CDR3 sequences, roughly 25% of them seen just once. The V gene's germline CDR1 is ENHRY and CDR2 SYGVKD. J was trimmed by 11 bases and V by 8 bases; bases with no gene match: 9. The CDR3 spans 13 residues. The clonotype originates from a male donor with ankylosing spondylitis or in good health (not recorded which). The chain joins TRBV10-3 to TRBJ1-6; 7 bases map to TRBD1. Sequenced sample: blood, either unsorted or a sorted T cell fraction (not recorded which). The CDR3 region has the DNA TGTGCCATCGGGGGACAGAAGGGGACACCCCTCCACTTT. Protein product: CAIGGQKGTPLHF.